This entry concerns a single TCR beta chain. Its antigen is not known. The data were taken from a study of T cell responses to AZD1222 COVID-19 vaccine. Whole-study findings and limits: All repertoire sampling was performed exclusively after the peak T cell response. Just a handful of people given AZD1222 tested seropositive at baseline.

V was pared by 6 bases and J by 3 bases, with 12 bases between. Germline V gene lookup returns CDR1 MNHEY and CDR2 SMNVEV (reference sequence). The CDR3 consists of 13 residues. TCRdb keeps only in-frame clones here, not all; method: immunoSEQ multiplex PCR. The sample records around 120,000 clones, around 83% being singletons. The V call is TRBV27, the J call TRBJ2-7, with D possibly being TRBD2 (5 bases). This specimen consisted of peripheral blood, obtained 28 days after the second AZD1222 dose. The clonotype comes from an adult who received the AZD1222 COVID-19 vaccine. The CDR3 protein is CASSHRTDYEQYF. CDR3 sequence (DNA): TGTGCCAGCAGCCATCGGACTGACTACGAGCAGTACTTC.